This T cell receptor (beta chain) was recovered during a study of T cell responses to AZD1222 COVID-19 vaccine. Method: immunoSEQ multiplex PCR; TCRdb's copy keeps in-frame clones and lacks some. The table lists under 150,000 clones, about 90% of them singletons. Germline loops: CDR1 SGHTA, CDR2 FQGTGA. This CDR3 has 13 residues. The V gene end was trimmed by 4 bases and the J gene end by 3 bases; junction bases not matched to a gene: 2. The sequencing here drew on peripheral blood, taken on day 0 of AZD1222 vaccination. This chain connects TRBV7-3 to TRBJ1-1; TRBD1 matches 7 bases. The sequence came from an adult in good health. The CDR3 nucleotides are TGTGCCAGCAGCTACACAGGGGACACTGAAGCTTTCTTT. Translation gives CASSYTGDTEAFF.